This T cell receptor (beta chain) derives from a study of T cells expressing NK-cell markers (dated by TCRdb to between 2020 and 2021). For the study in its entirety: Three sorted T-cell subsets (CD3+CD56+NKG2C+, CD3+CD56+NKG2C- and CD3+CD56-NKG2C+) from several donors had their TCR beta-chain repertoires profiled. The libraries were sequenced on Illumina HiSeq 2000/2500, MiSeq or NextSeq, producing 2 x 150 bp reads. Among the eight sequenced donors, only one was HCMV-seronegative, while the other seven were HCMV-seropositive. All eight donors whose samples were sequenced were randomly selected healthy volunteers, three of them men and five women.

General conclusions and limits of the study: For about 6 donors, the dominant CD3+CD56+NKG2C+ clonotypes were among the top 10 CD8+ clonotypes and accounted for about 1.0-7.0% of CD8+ T cells. Those dominant clonotypes were again the most abundant among CD3+CD56-NKG2C+ cells in a handful of donors, at roughly 28.3-65%. It remained unclear whether the expanded NKG2C-expressing T cell clones were specific for HCMV antigens.

HCMV serostatus was determined by detecting HCMV-specific IgG in serum with a commercial ELISA kit. Ficoll density gradient centrifugation was used to isolate peripheral blood mononuclear cells from blood. TCRdb lists the instrument as Illumina HiSeq 2000. TCR beta cDNA libraries were made by 5'RACE template switching that added a universal primer site and unique molecular identifiers. Priming for cDNA synthesis came from the TCR beta constant segment, and two successive PCR amplification steps followed. The authors' pipeline ran thus. MIGEC was used to demultiplex reads and group reads by UMI, and MiTCR was used to assemble and quantify clonotypes. Only TCR cDNA sequences supported by at least two reads were kept to exclude erroneous sequences. The tcR package was used for downstream repertoire analysis, and clonotypes were matched between fractions using CDR3 nucleotide sequence together with V segment. VDJmatch was used to annotate antigen specificity against VDJdb, with one amino acid substitution in CDR3 permitted. Reads reprocessed by TCRdb are summarized as one entry per CDR3 protein sequence, and DNA is absent. TCRdb, not the authors, supplied the V and J calls. In this sample's table one finds fewer than 400,000 distinct CDR3 sequences. Of the sample, over 4% falls within the top ten clones.

As for this clonotype: The clone's antigen remains unknown.

Its CDR3 holds 15 amino acids, cysteine through phenylalanine. The nucleotide record is missing. The germline V gene provides CDR1 MDHEN and CDR2 SYDVKM. The sample comprised blood T cells: a sorted CD56 or NKG2C T cell subset, CD4+ or CD8+ T cells, or bulk PBMC T cells (not recorded which). Recombination connected TRBV28 to TRBJ1-5; TCRdb's D gene call, TRBD1, goes unchecked for lack of DNA. This TCR derives from a man aged 18-75 years in good health. The CDR3 corresponds to CASSSTGMGNQPQHF.